The sequence of this T cell receptor beta chain was determined in a study of technical replicates of blood from several donors. Profiled with immunoSEQ multiplex PCR; TCRdb holds only in-frame clones, not every one. The table has around 65,000 clones, approximately 86% seen once. Germline CDR1 is MNHNY and CDR2 is SVGAGI (reference sequence). The CDR3 runs to 15 residues. J gave up 3 bases and V 6 bases, and 8 bases lay outside the gene matches. Source material: PBMCs. The V call is TRBV6-6, the J call TRBJ1-2, with 9 bases that match TRBD1. The TCR comes from a human donor in good health. Some clones in this sample may be carry-over from other donors' samples. CDR3 amino acids: CASSRRTGADYGYTF. The CDR3 DNA reads TGTGCCAGCAGCCGCCGGACAGGGGCGGACTATGGCTACACCTTC.